This T cell receptor delta chain stems from a study of gamma-delta T cells after stem cell transplantation. There are 24 residues in the CDR3. Germline assignment: CDR1 TSWWSYY and CDR2 QGS. The V and J ends lost 2 bases and 0 bases, in that order; junction bases with no gene match: 25. TCRdb re-called the RT-PCR reads using CATT. The sample lists roughly 1,300 delta-chain clones; under 2.5% were seen once. In the case of this clone: The TCRdb protein comes from a much larger clone and disagrees with this DNA's translation at residue 7, likely due to a read error; the protein given here is derived from the DNA.

The sample taken for sequencing was gamma-delta T cells. The sequence derives from a human donor. It is not recorded whose cells these are; they may come from a transplant donor. This chain joins TRDV1 and TRDJ1; 12 nucleotides align to TRDD3. CDR3 DNA sequence: TGTGCTCTTGGGGAATATAGGAACTTCCCCCAGGTGACTGGGGGATACCGGTACACCGATAAACTCATCTTT. This codes for CALGEYRNFPQVTGGYRYTDKLIF.